The 4 T cell receptor beta chains listed next were all sequenced from one sample in a study of T cell repertoires in cytomegalovirus infection. TCRdb independently ran MiXCR on the reads; one entry per CDR3 protein. The sample records 200,000 to 300,000 distinct CDR3 sequences, 9.1% being singletons. Sequencing was done on a sample of PBMCs. Source of these receptors: a human donor in good health (CMV status not recorded). Some clones in this sample may be carry-over from other donors' samples.

This clonotype came up many times. V is TRBV7-6 and J is TRBJ1-1; the D gene is possibly TRBD1 (5 bases). The V gene's germline CDR1 is SGHVS and CDR2 FNYEAQ. The CDR3 covers 14 residues. The germline V and J ends were trimmed by 2 bases and 1 base, with 8 bases remaining between them. The CDR3 DNA reads TGTGCCAGCAGCTTAAGCCAGGGGAACACTGAAGCTTTCTTT. Its protein is CASSLSQGNTEAFF.

The V and J genes are TRBV7-9 and TRBJ1-6, with a possible D match to TRBD1 (5 bases). CDR3 length equals 14 residues. V was shortened by 5 bases and J by 13 bases, with 18 bases between the two germline ends. Germline CDR1 is SEHNR and CDR2 is FQNEAQ (reference sequence). The CDR3 region is CASSPGTIGLPLHF. CDR3 DNA: TGTGCCAGCAGCCCCGGGACCATCGGCCTTCCCCTCCACTTT.

This clonotype was picked up many times. The CDR3 DNA reads as TGTGCCAGCAGCTTAGTTGCGGTCCGGGAGATCACCTTC. Protein sequence: CASSLVAVREITF. The chain is built from TRBV7-2 and TRBJ1-2, with D hard to call. V lost 1 base and J lost 13, with 16 bases in between. The CDR3 covers 13 residues. The germline CDR1 and CDR2 sequences are SGHTA and FQGNSA.

This clonotype has a count of ten or more. The rearrangement joins TRBV7-6 to TRBJ1-4, with D possibly matching TRBD1 (5 bases). Deletions cut 5 bases from V and 0 bases from J, with 7 bases between. Germline CDR1 and CDR2: SGHVS and FNYEAQ. The CDR3 loop spans 14 amino acids. The CDR3 region is CASSQTATNEKLFF. The CDR3 nucleotides read TGTGCCAGCAGCCAGACAGCAACTAATGAAAAACTGTTTTTT.